This T cell receptor beta chain was retrieved from a study of shared clonotypes between healthy human individuals. Method: immunoSEQ multiplex PCR; TCRdb's copy keeps in-frame clones and lacks some. The sample comprises approximately 500,000 clones, 90% to 97% of which are singletons, and 0.06% rests with the top ten. Per germline, CDR1 MDHEN and CDR2 SYDVKM. The CDR3 is made up of 21 amino acids. Unmatched junction bases numbered 16, after V lost 4 bases and J lost 0 bases. Study results and caveats: Rarefaction indicated that sorted-subset sequencing remained incomplete although depth was large.

Points on this clone: The antigen is undetermined.

This TCR was recovered from a woman in her twenties or thirties in good health. The material sequenced was naive CD4+ T cells sorted from blood. Described subset: CD45RA+ positively selected. The chain has TRBV28 and TRBJ2-1; 12 nucleotides match TRBD2. The CDR3 DNA is TGTGCCAGCAGTTACGATGGGGCATGGCTAGCGGGAGGGAGCTCCTACAATGAGCAGTTCTTC. Protein product: CASSYDGAWLAGGSSYNEQFF.